The T cell receptor beta chain under discussion was sequenced for a study of T cell responses to AZD1222 COVID-19 vaccine (dated by TCRdb to the early 2020s). Turning to the overall study: AZD1222 recipients with second doses at about 4 weeks or about 12 weeks were pooled, because spike-specific TCR depth and breadth did not differ between schedules. Enrollment into the trials was organized by age into subgroups of 18-55, 56-69 and 70-plus years, and those subgroups contained roughly 150, 30 and 60 TCR-sequenced participants, respectively. TCR sequencing covered 230 to 250 trial participants: 200 to 220 given two doses of AZD1222 and approximately 26 given two doses of MenACWY control vaccine. The paper as a whole reports these results and caveats: Spike-specific TCR breadth and depth rose significantly after two AZD1222 doses compared with day 0 and with MenACWY recipients. The vaccine-associated CD4 TCRs covered the entire spike protein, and the dominant responses fell in regions 160-218 and 743-854. In the small 56-69-year group, the increase in depth fell short of significance, most likely because of low power. Conclusions about previously exposed vaccinees were limited because only a handful of AZD1222 recipients were SARS-CoV-2 seropositive at baseline. Epitopes outside the regions mutated in the B.1.351 and B.1.1.7 variants were reportedly recognized by nearly half of the unique spike-specific TCRs. Because no day 14 peak-response samples were available, the repertoires could be characterized only after the peak T cell response. Participants were mostly white British and included more females than males, and it was suggested by the authors that clonal diversity may have been underestimated.

Here V drops 3 bases and J drops 1 base, and the junction holds 10 bases not matched to any gene. From the germline V gene, CDR1 is MNHNS and CDR2 is SASEGT. The CDR3 starts with the cysteine, ends with the phenylalanine, and has 19 residues. Only the CDR3 portion is preserved as DNA: 57 bases, with reading frame beginning at the first base. The CDR3 regions of human TCRbeta chains were analyzed by immunosequencing. For the original study's pipeline: Repertoire TCRs were checked for matches against a reference library of SARS-CoV-2-specific TCRs that had been generated using the MIRA antigen-specificity platform. Breadth was defined as the fraction of unique TCRs that were SARS-CoV-2-associated, and depth was defined as the fraction of total T cells that were SARS-CoV-2-associated. Using the MIRA data, every spike-specific TCR was mapped to the spike region that the TCR reacted to and assigned to either a CD4 or a CD8 class. Log10-transformed breadth and depth values were compared by one-way ANOVA with Sidak's multiple comparisons tests. The clones in this table, taken by TCRdb from immuneACCESS, are in-frame only. Not every clone is retained; where verified, under half of the shortfall comes from an unresolved V gene, and the cause of the rest is unknown. The V and J calls and clone size come from that table; D and trimming were worked out from the DNA. The table for this sample lists 25,000 to 35,000 clones; 78% of them were counted only once. Roughly 5.9% of the sample lies in the top ten.

The intended sense of this specimen's time point label: baseline before first vaccination. Samples from vaccinated people were obtained from the UK trials COV001 and COV002, which included a single-blind randomized controlled phase 2/3 trial of AZD1222 (ChAdOx1 nCoV-19) in healthy adults. For TCRbeta chain sequencing, PBMC samples from trial participants were taken at day 0 and at day 28 after the second dose. In the case of this clone: It lacks a known antigen. Base quality data are lacking; no much larger clone is found one base away.

The sequences come from peripheral blood, collected on day 0 of AZD1222 vaccination. The sequence is built from TRBV6-1 and TRBJ2-6, with 9 junctional bases fitting TRBD1. This clonotype was sampled from an adult in good health. In nucleotides, the sequence is TGTGCCAGCAGTGACCCCCGGGACAGGGTAAATTCTGGGGCCAACGTCCTGACTTTC. It translates as CASSDPRDRVNSGANVLTF.